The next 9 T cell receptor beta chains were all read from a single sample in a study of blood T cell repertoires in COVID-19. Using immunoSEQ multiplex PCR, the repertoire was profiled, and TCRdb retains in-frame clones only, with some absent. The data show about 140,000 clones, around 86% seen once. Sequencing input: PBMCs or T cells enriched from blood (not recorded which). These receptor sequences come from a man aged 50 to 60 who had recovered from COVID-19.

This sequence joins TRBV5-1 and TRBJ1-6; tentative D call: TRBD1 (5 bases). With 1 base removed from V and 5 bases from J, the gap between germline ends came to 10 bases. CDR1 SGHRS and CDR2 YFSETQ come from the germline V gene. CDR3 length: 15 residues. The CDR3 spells CASSLLGADNSPLHF. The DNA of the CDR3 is TGCGCCAGCAGCTTGCTAGGGGCCGATAATTCACCCCTCCACTTT.

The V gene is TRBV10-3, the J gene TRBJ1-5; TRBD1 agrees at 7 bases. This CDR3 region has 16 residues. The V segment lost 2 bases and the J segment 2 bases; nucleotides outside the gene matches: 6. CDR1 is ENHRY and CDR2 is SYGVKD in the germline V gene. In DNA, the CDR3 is TGTGCCATCAGTGAGCCAGGCAGGGGGGGCAATCAGCCCCAGCATTTT. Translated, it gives CAISEPGRGGNQPQHF.

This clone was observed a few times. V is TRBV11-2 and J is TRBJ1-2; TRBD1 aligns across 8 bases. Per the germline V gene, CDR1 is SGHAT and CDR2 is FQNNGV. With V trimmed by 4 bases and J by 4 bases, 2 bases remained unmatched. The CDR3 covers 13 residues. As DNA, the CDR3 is TGTGCCAGCAGCTCCCAGGGGGCCTATGGCTACACCTTC. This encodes CASSSQGAYGYTF.

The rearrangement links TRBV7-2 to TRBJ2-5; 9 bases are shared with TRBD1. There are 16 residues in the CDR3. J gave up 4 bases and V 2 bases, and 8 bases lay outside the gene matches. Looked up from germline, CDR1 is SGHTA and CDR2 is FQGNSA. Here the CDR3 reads CASSLILGTGRETQYF. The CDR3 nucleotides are TGTGCCAGCAGCTTAATTCTAGGGACAGGGAGAGAGACCCAGTACTTC.

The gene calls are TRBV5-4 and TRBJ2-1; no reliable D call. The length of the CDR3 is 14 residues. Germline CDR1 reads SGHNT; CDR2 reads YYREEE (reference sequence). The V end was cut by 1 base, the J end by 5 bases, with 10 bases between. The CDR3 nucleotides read TGTGCCAGCAGCTTGAGTAATAACAACAATGAGCAGTTCTTC. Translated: CASSLSNNNNEQFF.

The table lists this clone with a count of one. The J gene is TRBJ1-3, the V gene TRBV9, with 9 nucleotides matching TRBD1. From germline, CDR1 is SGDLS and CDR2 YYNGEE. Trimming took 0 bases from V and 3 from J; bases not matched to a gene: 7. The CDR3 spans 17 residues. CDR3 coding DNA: TGTGCCAGCAGCGTAGCCGGGACAGGGTCCGTTGGAAACACCATATATTTT. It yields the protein CASSVAGTGSVGNTIYF.

CDR3 amino acids: CASSLVPGEKEKLFF. The CDR3 DNA reads TGTGCCAGCAGCTTAGTCCCAGGCGAGAAGGAAAAACTGTTTTTT. The chain carries TRBV11-2 and TRBJ1-4; no clear D gene. CDR1 is SGHAT, CDR2 FQNNGV, per germline. Trimming shortened V by 1 base and J by 8 bases, and 14 bases separated the two germline ends. CDR3 length equals 15 residues. The complete variable domain, with remaining parts taken from reference TRBV11-2 and TRBJ1-4, reads EAGVAQSPRYKIIEKRQSVAFWCNPISGHATLYWYQQILGQGPKLLIQFQNNGVVDDSQLPKDRFSAERLKGVDSTLKIQPAKLEDSAVYLCASSLVPGEKEKLFFGSGTQLSVL.

The CDR3 loop is CASSVSGFEQYV. CDR3 nucleotide sequence: TGTGCCAGCAGTGTATCAGGGTTCGAGCAGTACGTC. The chain carries TRBV28 and TRBJ2-7; a weak D match, TRBD1 (5 bases). Germline V gene lookup returns CDR1 MDHEN and CDR2 SYDVKM. Trimming pared 5 bases from V and 6 bases from J, leaving 11 bases between. The CDR3 runs 12 residues.

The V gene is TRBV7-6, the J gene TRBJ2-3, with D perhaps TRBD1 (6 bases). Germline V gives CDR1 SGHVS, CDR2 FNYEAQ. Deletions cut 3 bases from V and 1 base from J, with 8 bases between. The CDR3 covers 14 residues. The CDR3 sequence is CASSFDRRTDTQYF. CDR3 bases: TGTGCCAGCAGCTTCGACAGGCGCACAGATACGCAGTATTTT.